The sequence of this TCR beta chain was determined in a study of T-cell memory formation after mild COVID-19. MiXCR, applied by TCRdb to the 5' RACE reads, yields one record per CDR3 protein. The data contain around 410,000 distinct CDR3 sequences, about 22% of them singletons. This CDR3 comprises 17 residues. The germline V gene has CDR1 MNHNY and CDR2 SVGAGI (reference sequence). J lost 4 bases, V lost 4 bases, and 16 bases had no gene match. The sequencing sample was made of PBMCs or a T cell subset sorted from them (not recorded which). The sequence derives from an adult woman who had mild COVID-19 (a few samples of this study predate the infection). Cell type and time point are not known. This chain links TRBV6-6 with TRBJ2-7; 7 bases line up with TRBD2. Here the CDR3 reads CASSSLEDSRGGYEQYF. CDR3 sequence (DNA): TGTGCCAGCAGTTCACTCGAAGACTCTCGCGGGGGTTACGAGCAGTACTTC.